The 8 T cell receptor beta chains listed next were all sequenced from one sample in a study of OX40 agonist ivuxolimab in advanced cancers. Sequencing used immunoSEQ multiplex PCR; TCRdb keeps in-frame clones, though not all of them. The profile covers around 48,000 clones, with about 85% appearing a single time and roughly 9.9% taken by the ten largest. The starting material was CD4+ or CD8+ T cells sorted from blood, obtained in a trial of the OX40 agonist ivuxolimab. The receptors come from an adult with an advanced solid tumor such as melanoma, head and neck, liver or kidney cancer.

The table lists this clone with a count of one. This chain joins TRBV4-2 and TRBJ2-1; 10 bases map to TRBD2. This CDR3 contains 16 residues. Germline CDR1 is LGHNA and CDR2 is YNFKEQ. The V segment lost 3 bases and the J segment 4 bases; nucleotides outside the gene matches: 6. In DNA, the CDR3 is TGTGCCAGCAGCCACTCCGGGACTAGCGTTTACAATGAGCAGTTCTTC. This codes for CASSHSGTSVYNEQFF.

The V call is TRBV6-5, the J call TRBJ1-2; TRBD1 agrees at 7 bases. This CDR3 region has 13 residues. V shed 6 bases, J shed 5 bases, and the junction held 6 bases outside the gene matches. Looked up from germline, CDR1 is MNHEY and CDR2 is SVGAGI. Here the CDR3 DNA reads TGTGCCAGCAGGAGGACAGGCACGTATGGCTACACCTTC. As protein: CASRRTGTYGYTF.

The chain combines TRBV6-5 with TRBJ2-2, with 10 bases identical to TRBD2. The CDR3 totals 15 residues. V trimming: 6 bases; J trimming: 6 bases; junction bases outside the gene matches: 7. The germline V gene encodes CDR1 MNHEY and CDR2 SVGAGI. The CDR3 is CASRTSSGSAGELFF. The DNA for the CDR3 is TGTGCCAGCAGAACTTCTAGCGGGAGCGCCGGGGAGCTGTTTTTT.

J is TRBJ2-3 and V is TRBV10-2; 9 bases are shared with TRBD2. The length of the CDR3 is 14 residues. Germline V gene lookup returns CDR1 WSHSY and CDR2 SAAADI. J was trimmed by 6 bases and V by 2 bases; bases with no gene match: 3. The CDR3 reads CASSESGRTDTQYF. As DNA, the CDR3 is TGCGCCAGCAGTGAGAGCGGGAGGACGGATACGCAGTATTTT.

V usage is TRBV9 and J usage is TRBJ2-5, with D uncertain. The CDR3 spans 13 residues. V shed 0 bases and J shed 2 bases, with 5 bases lying between them. Per the germline V gene, CDR1 is SGDLS and CDR2 is YYNGEE. DNA for the CDR3: TGTGCCAGCAGCGTAGACCCTCAAGAGACCCAGTACTTC. This encodes CASSVDPQETQYF.

The V and J genes are TRBV28 and TRBJ2-5; 11 bases are shared with TRBD1. The CDR3 is 18 amino acids. The V segment lost 5 bases and the J segment 1 base; nucleotides outside the gene matches: 12. Germline lookup yields CDR1 MDHEN and CDR2 SYDVKM. CDR3 sequence: CASSQFPTDRGPQETQYF. In DNA form, the CDR3 reads TGTGCCAGCAGTCAATTCCCAACGGACAGGGGGCCCCAAGAGACCCAGTACTTC.

The chain has TRBV18 and TRBJ2-2; TRBD1 aligns across 7 bases. V gave up 1 base and J gave up 6 bases; unmatched junction bases: 2. Germline CDR1 and CDR2: KGHSH and LQKENI. The CDR3 length is 14 residues. CDR3 coding DNA: TGTGCCAGCTCACCACGACAGGGTCCCGGGGAGCTGTTTTTT. It yields the protein CASSPRQGPGELFF.

This clone was seen a few times. One end of the junction fails to match germline, which may point to a read error. The CDR3 coding sequence is TGTGCTAGCAGCCAAAATCGGGGGACCCAGTACTTC. Its translation: CASSQNRGTQYF. V is TRBV7-7 and J is TRBJ2-5; TRBD2 is a possible D gene (5 bases). The CDR3 is 12 amino acids. Germline V gives CDR1 SSHAT, CDR2 FNYEAQ (reference sequence).